The table lists the clone carrying this TCR beta chain with a count of one. Its specificity is not known. V lost 3 bases, J lost 7 bases, and 13 bases lay in between. CDR3 length: 13 amino acids. Per germline, CDR1 KGHSH and CDR2 LQKENI. This sample was included in a study of cytomegalovirus exposure and HLA in healthy donors. Study-level findings and limits: The authors later found most CMV-associated TCR beta chains appeared HLA-restricted. Most TCR beta V segments were productive about 87% or about 30% of the time in an earlier analysis.

The PCR contained 60 Vbeta and 13 Jbeta primers. Assay used: immunoSEQ multiplex PCR; TCRdb lists only in-frame clones, some missing. This sample has approximately 110,000 clones, with roughly 85% found just once. The TCR originated in a woman aged 40 to 50 in good health and CMV-seronegative. The sequenced material came from PBMCs. The rearrangement links TRBV18 to TRBJ2-7; D may be TRBD2 (5 bases). This CDR3 is CASSPVGDREQYF. CDR3 in DNA: TGTGCCAGCTCACCTGTGGGAGATCGGGAGCAGTACTTC.